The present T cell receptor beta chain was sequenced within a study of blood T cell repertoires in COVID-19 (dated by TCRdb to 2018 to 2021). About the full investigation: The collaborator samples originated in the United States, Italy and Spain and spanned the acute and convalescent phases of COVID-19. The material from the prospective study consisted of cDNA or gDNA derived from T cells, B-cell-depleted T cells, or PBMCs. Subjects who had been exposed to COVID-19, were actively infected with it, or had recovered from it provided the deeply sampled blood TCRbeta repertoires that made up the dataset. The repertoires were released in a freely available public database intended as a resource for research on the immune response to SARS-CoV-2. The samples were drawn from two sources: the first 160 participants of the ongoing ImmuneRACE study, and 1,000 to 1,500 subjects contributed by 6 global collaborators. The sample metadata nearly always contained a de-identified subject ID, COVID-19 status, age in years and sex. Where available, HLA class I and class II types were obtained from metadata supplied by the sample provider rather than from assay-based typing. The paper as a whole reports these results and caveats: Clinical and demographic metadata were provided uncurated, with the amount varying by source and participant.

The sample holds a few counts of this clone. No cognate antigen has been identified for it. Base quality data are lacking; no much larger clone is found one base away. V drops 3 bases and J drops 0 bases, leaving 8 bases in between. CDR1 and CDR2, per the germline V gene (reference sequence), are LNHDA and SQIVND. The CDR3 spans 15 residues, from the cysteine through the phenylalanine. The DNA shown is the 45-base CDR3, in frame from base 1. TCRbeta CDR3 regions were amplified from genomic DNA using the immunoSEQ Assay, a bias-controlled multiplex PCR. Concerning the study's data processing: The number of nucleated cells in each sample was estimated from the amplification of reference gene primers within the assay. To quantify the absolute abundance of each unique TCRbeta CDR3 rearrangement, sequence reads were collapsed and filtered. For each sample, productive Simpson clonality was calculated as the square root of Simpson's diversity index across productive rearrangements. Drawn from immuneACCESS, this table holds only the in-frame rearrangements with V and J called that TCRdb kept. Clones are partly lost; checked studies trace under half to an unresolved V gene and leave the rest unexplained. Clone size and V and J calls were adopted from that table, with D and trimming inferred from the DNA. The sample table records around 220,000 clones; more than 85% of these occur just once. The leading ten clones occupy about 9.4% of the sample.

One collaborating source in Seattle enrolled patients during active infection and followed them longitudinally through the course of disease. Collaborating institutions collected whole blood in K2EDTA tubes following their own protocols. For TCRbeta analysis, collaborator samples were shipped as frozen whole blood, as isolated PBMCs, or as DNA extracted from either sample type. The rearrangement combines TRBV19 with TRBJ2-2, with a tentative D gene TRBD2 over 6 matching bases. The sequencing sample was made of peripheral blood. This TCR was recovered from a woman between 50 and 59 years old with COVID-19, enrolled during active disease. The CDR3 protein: CASSMGLTNTGELFF. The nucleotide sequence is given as TGTGCCAGTAGTATGGGACTTACGAACACCGGGGAGCTGTTTTTT.